The 21 T cell receptor beta chains in this list originate from one sample, sequenced in a study of cytomegalovirus exposure and HLA in healthy donors. PCR employed 60 Vbeta and 13 Jbeta primers. Produced via immunoSEQ multiplex PCR; TCRdb's table is partial and in-frame only. The profile covers over 130,000 clones, with 79% appearing a single time and about 5.9% taken by the ten largest. Sequenced input: PBMCs. These receptors all come from a man aged 50 to 59 in good health and CMV-seropositive.

The chain has TRBV7-9 and TRBJ2-5; D is unclear. The germline gives CDR1 SEHNR, CDR2 FQNEAQ (reference sequence). The CDR3 runs to 13 residues. Trimming stripped 1 base from V and 4 bases from J, with 7 bases between. This chain's CDR3 is CASSLGAIETQYF. CDR3 coding DNA: TGTGCCAGCAGCTTAGGGGCGATAGAGACCCAGTACTTC.

This chain uses TRBV4-2 with TRBJ2-5, with D tentatively TRBD2 (6 bases). Germline V gives CDR1 LGHNA, CDR2 YNFKEQ. The CDR3 has 13 amino acids. Trimming shortened V by 4 bases and J by 4 bases, and 10 bases separated the two germline ends. The CDR3 nucleotides are TGTGCCAGCAGCCCGACAGCGGGAGAGACCCAGTACTTC. Protein: CASSPTAGETQYF.

The rearrangement joins TRBV4-1 to TRBJ1-3; weak D call: TRBD1 (5 bases). V was cut by 3 bases and J by 4 bases, with 16 bases left in between. This CDR3 has 16 residues. CDR1 is MGHRA, CDR2 YSYEKL, per germline. The CDR3 nucleotides are TGCGCCAGCAGCCACCAGACAGTGGGATACGGAAACACCATATATTTT. Protein product: CASSHQTVGYGNTIYF.

The rearrangement joins TRBV28 to TRBJ1-2; TRBD1 is a possible D gene (6 bases). This CDR3 is built from 14 residues. The germline V gene has CDR1 MDHEN and CDR2 SYDVKM. V was cut by 8 bases and J by 4 bases, with 17 bases left in between. The CDR3 sequence: CASGQRTAVYGYTF. Written as DNA, the CDR3 is TGTGCCAGCGGTCAACGGACAGCAGTCTATGGCTACACCTTC.

The V call is TRBV5-1, the J call TRBJ2-5, with TRBD2 matching over 11 bases. The DNA end is a closer match to TRBJ2-7, so the J assignment may be wrong. There are 16 residues in the CDR3. The germline V gene has CDR1 SGHRS and CDR2 YFSETQ. CDR3 in DNA: TGCGCCAGCAGCTTGGCGCCGGGACTAGCGGATTACGAGCAGTACTTC. The encoded protein is CASSLAPGLADYEQYF.

In this sample, this clone turned up a few times. The rearrangement uses TRBV4-2 and TRBJ1-5; 11 bases agree with TRBD1. V dropped 4 bases and J dropped 5; count of bases not matched to a gene: 4. The CDR3 contains 15 residues. Germline loops: CDR1 LGHNA, CDR2 YNFKEQ. The chain's CDR3 is CASSREDRGHQPQHF. As DNA, the CDR3 is TGTGCCAGCAGCCGGGAGGACAGGGGGCATCAGCCCCAGCATTTT.

A word on this clone: This CDR3 is also generated by other DNA sequences in the sample. The chain employs TRBV27 and TRBJ2-2; D call uncertain. The V gene lost 6 bases and the J gene lost 1 base, with 9 bases spanning the gap. The CDR3 runs 14 residues. Germline V CDR1 and CDR2: MNHEY, SMNVEV (reference sequence). CDR3 nucleotides: TGTGCCAGCAGCTTAGAGCAGAACACCGGGGAGCTGTTTTTT. Translated, it gives CASSLEQNTGELFF.

CDR3 region: CASKADTPHEQFF. CDR3 nucleotide sequence: TGTGCCAGTAAAGCCGACACGCCGCATGAGCAGTTCTTC. The genes are TRBV19 and TRBJ2-1; no clear D. Trimming took 7 bases from V and 8 from J, leaving 15 bases between them. Germline V lookup: CDR1 LNHDA, CDR2 SQIVND (reference sequence). The CDR3 consists of 13 residues.

The chain recombines TRBV4-2 with TRBJ1-1, with TRBD1 matching over 7 bases. CDR1 and CDR2 from the germline V gene are LGHNA and YNFKEQ. The CDR3 is 13 amino acids. V lost 2 bases, J lost 8 bases, and 5 bases stayed unmatched. The CDR3, as DNA: TGTGCCAGCAGCCAACTGGGACAGCCAGAAGCTTTCTTT. Translated: CASSQLGQPEAFF.

The chain employs TRBV18 and TRBJ1-6; the D gene is possibly TRBD1 (6 bases). Trimming pared 4 bases from V and 4 bases from J, leaving 11 bases between. This CDR3 has 15 residues. Germline V lookup: CDR1 KGHSH, CDR2 LQKENI. This CDR3 reads CASSLPQGYNSPLHF. DNA for the CDR3: TGTGCCAGCTCACTGCCGCAGGGGTATAATTCACCCCTCCACTTT.

V usage is TRBV10-1 and J usage is TRBJ2-3, with 12 bases that match TRBD2. The CDR3 extends over 14 amino acids. The ends lost 10 bases at V and 3 bases at J; junction bases unmatched: 5. Per germline, CDR1 WNHNN and CDR2 SYGVQD (reference sequence). CDR3 nucleotide sequence: TGCGCCACGTCGACTAGCGGGGGTACAGATACGCAGTATTTT. It encodes CATSTSGGTDTQYF.

CDR3 in DNA: TGTGCCAGCAGGTACAGCGGCGAGCAGTACTTC. It specifies CASRYSGEQYF. The V gene is TRBV2, the J gene TRBJ2-7, with D perhaps matching TRBD2 (5 bases). The CDR3 is 11 residues long. Germline CDR1 reads SNHLY; CDR2 reads FYNNEI. V lost 6 bases and J 6 bases, leaving 9 bases between the germline ends.

V usage is TRBV28 and J usage is TRBJ2-5; D possibly corresponds to TRBD1 (5 bases). The closer fit of TRBJ2-7 to the DNA end suggests the J call may be wrong. The germline V gene has CDR1 MDHEN and CDR2 SYDVKM. The CDR3 has 14 residues. The CDR3: CATARTGSAYEQYF. The CDR3 DNA follows: TGTGCCACCGCGAGAACAGGCAGCGCCTACGAGCAGTACTTC.

The rearrangement uses TRBV6-5 and TRBJ2-1; 7 positions agree with TRBD1. The CDR3 totals 13 residues. Germline V lookup: CDR1 MNHEY, CDR2 SVGAGI. The ends lost 6 bases at V and 5 bases at J; junction bases unmatched: 4. The CDR3 is CASSPGQDNEQFF. The CDR3 nucleotides are TGTGCCAGCAGCCCCGGACAGGACAATGAGCAGTTCTTC.

This clone was detected once. The chain links TRBV6-1 to TRBJ2-5; a weak D match, TRBD2 (6 bases). The CDR3 spans 13 residues. The ends were cut back, 2 bases at V and 5 bases at J, with 9 bases in the middle. Germline-derived CDR1 and CDR2 are MNHNS and SASEGT. The CDR3 region is CASSEYGGETQYF. DNA for the CDR3: TGTGCCAGCAGTGAATATGGGGGGGAGACCCAGTACTTC.

J is TRBJ1-4 and V is TRBV5-6, with 8 bases matching TRBD1. The CDR3 loop spans 16 amino acids. Germline CDR1 and CDR2: SGHDT and YYEEEE. Germline trimming cut 3 bases from V and 3 bases from J; bases unmatched to any gene: 7. The CDR3 DNA reads TGTGCCAGCAGCTCCCGGGACAGGCTAGCTAATGAAAAACTGTTTTTT. The encoded protein is CASSSRDRLANEKLFF.

The chain is built from TRBV28 and TRBJ2-1, with 12 nucleotides matching TRBD2. The CDR3 has 17 amino acids. CDR1 and CDR2 (germline): MDHEN, SYDVKM. V trimming: 7 bases; J trimming: 4 bases; junction bases outside the gene matches: 11. CDR3 in amino acids: CASKIVTSGRIYNEQFF. In DNA, the CDR3 is TGTGCCAGCAAGATCGTAACTAGCGGGAGGATATACAATGAGCAGTTCTTC. Using reference TRBV28 and TRBJ2-1 for the parts outside the CDR3, the full variable domain is DVKVTQSSRYLVKRTGEKVFLECVQDMDHENMFWYRQDPGLGLRLIYFSYDVKMKEKGDIPEGYSVSREKKERFSLILESASTNQTSMYLCASKIVTSGRIYNEQFFGPGTRLTVL.

The chain carries TRBV28 and TRBJ2-7; tentatively, D is TRBD1 (5 bases). This CDR3 region has 13 residues. Germline V gene data show CDR1 as MDHEN and CDR2 as SYDVKM. The germline V and J ends were trimmed by 3 bases and 3 bases, with 9 bases remaining between them. The CDR3 spells CASSFITGYEQYF. In DNA form, the CDR3 reads TGTGCCAGCAGTTTTATTACAGGCTACGAGCAGTACTTC.

This chain joins TRBV2 and TRBJ2-7; 14 nucleotides line up with TRBD2. Per germline, CDR1 SNHLY and CDR2 FYNNEI. The CDR3 is 15 residues long. J was trimmed by 6 bases and V by 6 bases; bases with no gene match: 7. The CDR3 nucleotides read TGTGCCAGCAGCGAGGGACTAGCGGGAGTAGCCGAGCAGTACTTC. It is translated as CASSEGLAGVAEQYF.

This sequence joins TRBV5-1 and TRBJ2-7, with 14 bases that match TRBD2. V shed 4 bases, J shed 6 bases, and the junction held 12 bases outside the gene matches. The CDR3 runs to 17 residues. Germline values: CDR1 SGHRS, CDR2 YFSETQ. CDR3 nucleotide sequence: TGCGCCAGCAGCCCGGAACCGGGACTAGCGGGAGTAGCCGAGCAGTACTTC. This gives the protein CASSPEPGLAGVAEQYF.

The rearrangement uses TRBV11-2 and TRBJ2-3; 11 bases are a match to TRBD2. Germline V gene data show CDR1 as SGHAT and CDR2 as FQNNGV. Trimming cost V 4 bases and J 0 bases; bases outside gene matches: 3. The CDR3 covers 16 residues. CDR3 sequence reads: CASSSRLAGSTDTQYF. The CDR3, as DNA: TGTGCCAGCAGCTCCCGACTAGCGGGGAGCACAGATACGCAGTATTTT. The whole variable domain, remainder taken from reference TRBV11-2 and TRBJ2-3, is EAGVAQSPRYKIIEKRQSVAFWCNPISGHATLYWYQQILGQGPKLLIQFQNNGVVDDSQLPKDRFSAERLKGVDSTLKIQPAKLEDSAVYLCASSSRLAGSTDTQYFGPGTRLTVL.